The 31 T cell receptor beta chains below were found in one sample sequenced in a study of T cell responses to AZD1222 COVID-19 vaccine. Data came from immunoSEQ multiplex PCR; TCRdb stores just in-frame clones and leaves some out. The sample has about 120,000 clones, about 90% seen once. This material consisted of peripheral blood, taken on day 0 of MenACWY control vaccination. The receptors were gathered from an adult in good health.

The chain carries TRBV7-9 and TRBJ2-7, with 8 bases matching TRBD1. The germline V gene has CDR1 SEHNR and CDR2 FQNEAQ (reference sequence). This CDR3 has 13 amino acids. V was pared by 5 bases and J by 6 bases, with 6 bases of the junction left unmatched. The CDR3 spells CASSPGTGFEQYF. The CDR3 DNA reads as TGTGCCAGCAGCCCGGGGACAGGCTTCGAGCAGTACTTC.

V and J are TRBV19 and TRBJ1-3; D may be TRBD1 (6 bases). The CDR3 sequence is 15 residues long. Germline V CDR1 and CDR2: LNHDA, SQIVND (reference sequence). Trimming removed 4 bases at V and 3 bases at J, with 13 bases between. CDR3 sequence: CASSTRDTNGNTIYF. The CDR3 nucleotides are TGTGCCAGTAGTACCCGGGACACCAATGGAAACACCATATATTTT.

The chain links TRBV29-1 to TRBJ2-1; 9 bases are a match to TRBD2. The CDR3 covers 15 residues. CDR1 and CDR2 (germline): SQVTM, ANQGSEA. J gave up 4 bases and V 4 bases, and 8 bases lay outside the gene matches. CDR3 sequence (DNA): TGCAGCGTTGCCGGGACTAGCAGACGTTACAATGAGCAGTTCTTC. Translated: CSVAGTSRRYNEQFF.

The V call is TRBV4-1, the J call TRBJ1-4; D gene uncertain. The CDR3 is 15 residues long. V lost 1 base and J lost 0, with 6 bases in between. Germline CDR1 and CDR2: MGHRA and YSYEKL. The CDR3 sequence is CASSQVRPTNEKLFF. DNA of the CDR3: TGCGCCAGCAGCCAAGTTCGGCCAACTAATGAAAAACTGTTTTTT.

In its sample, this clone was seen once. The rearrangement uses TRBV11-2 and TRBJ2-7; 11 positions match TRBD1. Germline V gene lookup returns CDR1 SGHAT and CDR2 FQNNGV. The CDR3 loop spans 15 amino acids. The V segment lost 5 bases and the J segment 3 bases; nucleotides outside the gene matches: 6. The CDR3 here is CASSQGQGVFYEQYV. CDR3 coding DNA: TGTGCCAGCAGCCAGGGACAGGGGGTCTTCTACGAGCAGTACGTC.

This chain's CDR3 is CASRGTAVQETQYF. In nucleotides, the CDR3 is TGTGCCAGCAGGGGAACAGCCGTACAAGAGACCCAGTACTTC. The rearrangement links TRBV2 to TRBJ2-5; D remains ambiguous. V was clipped by 6 bases and J by 2 bases, with 13 bases between them. CDR1 SNHLY and CDR2 FYNNEI come from the germline V gene. This CDR3 has 14 residues. Variable domain in full (rest from reference TRBV2 and TRBJ2-5): EPEVTQTPSHQVTQMGQEVILRCVPISNHLYFYWYRQILGQKVEFLVSFYNNEISEKSEIFDDQFSVERPDGSNFTLKIRSTKLEDSAMYFCASRGTAVQETQYFGPGTRLLVL.

This chain's CDR3 is CASSQVFQGGQPQHF. The DNA of the CDR3 is TGCGCCAGCAGCCAAGTCTTCCAGGGTGGTCAGCCCCAGCATTTT. The chain recombines TRBV4-3 with TRBJ1-5; a possible D gene is TRBD1 (5 bases). This CDR3 spans 15 amino acids. Trimming left V 1 base short and J 6 bases short, with 13 bases between. Germline V gene sequence: CDR1 LGHNA, CDR2 YSLEER.

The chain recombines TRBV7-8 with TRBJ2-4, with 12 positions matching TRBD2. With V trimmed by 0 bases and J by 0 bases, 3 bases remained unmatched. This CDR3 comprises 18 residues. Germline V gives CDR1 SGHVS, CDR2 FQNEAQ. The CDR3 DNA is TGTGCCAGCAGCTTAGCCGAGGGACTAGCGGGAGCCAAAAACATTCAGTACTTC. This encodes CASSLAEGLAGAKNIQYF.

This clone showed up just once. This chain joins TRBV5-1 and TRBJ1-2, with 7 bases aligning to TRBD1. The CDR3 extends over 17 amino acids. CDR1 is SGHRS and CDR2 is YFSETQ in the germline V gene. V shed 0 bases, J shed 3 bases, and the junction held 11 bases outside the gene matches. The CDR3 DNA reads TGCGCCAGCAGCTTGGGCCCAGGGGGGTTTAGTGACTATGGCTACACCTTC. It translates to CASSLGPGGFSDYGYTF.

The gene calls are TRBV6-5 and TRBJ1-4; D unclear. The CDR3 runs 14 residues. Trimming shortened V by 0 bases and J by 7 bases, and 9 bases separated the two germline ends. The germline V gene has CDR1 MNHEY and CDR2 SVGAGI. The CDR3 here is CASSYSGRSEKLFF. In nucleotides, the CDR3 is TGTGCCAGCAGTTACTCAGGGCGTAGTGAAAAACTGTTTTTT.

The CDR3 loop reads CASSPAGDGDNEQFF. CDR3 DNA: TGTGCCAGCAGCCCCGCGGGGGATGGAGACAATGAGCAGTTCTTC. This chain joins TRBV7-6 and TRBJ2-1, with 7 nucleotides matching TRBD2. Germline V gene lookup returns CDR1 SGHVS and CDR2 FNYEAQ. Trimming took 5 bases from V and 5 from J; bases not matched to a gene: 9. This CDR3 comprises 15 residues.

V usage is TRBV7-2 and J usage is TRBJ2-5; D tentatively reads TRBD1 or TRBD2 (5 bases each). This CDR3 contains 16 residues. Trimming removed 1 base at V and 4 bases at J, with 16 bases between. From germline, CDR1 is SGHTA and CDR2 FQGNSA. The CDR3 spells CASSLVPGQVRETQYF. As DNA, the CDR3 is TGTGCCAGCAGCTTAGTCCCGGGGCAGGTTCGAGAGACCCAGTACTTC.

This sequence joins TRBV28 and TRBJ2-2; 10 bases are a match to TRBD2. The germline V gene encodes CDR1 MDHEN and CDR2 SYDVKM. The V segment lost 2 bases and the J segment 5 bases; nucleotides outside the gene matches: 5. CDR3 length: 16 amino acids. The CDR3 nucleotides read TGTGCCAGCAGTTTAGGGCTAGCGGGGGTTACCGGGGAGCTGTTTTTT. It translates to CASSLGLAGVTGELFF. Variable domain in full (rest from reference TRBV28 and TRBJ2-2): DVKVTQSSRYLVKRTGEKVFLECVQDMDHENMFWYRQDPGLGLRLIYFSYDVKMKEKGDIPEGYSVSREKKERFSLILESASTNQTSMYLCASSLGLAGVTGELFFGEGSRLTVL.

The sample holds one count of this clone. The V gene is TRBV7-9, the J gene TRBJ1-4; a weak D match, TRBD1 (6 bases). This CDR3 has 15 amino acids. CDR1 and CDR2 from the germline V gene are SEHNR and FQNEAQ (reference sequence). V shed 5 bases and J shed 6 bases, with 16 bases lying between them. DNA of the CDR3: TGTGCCAGCAGCAAGAACAGGGCAGGCGATGAAAAACTGTTTTTT. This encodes CASSKNRAGDEKLFF.

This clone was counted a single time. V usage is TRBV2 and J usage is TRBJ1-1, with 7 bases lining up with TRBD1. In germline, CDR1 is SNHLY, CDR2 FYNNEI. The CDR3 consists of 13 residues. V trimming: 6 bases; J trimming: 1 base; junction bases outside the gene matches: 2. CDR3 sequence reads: CASRGTENTEAFF. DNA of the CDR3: TGTGCCAGCAGAGGGACAGAGAACACTGAAGCTTTCTTT.

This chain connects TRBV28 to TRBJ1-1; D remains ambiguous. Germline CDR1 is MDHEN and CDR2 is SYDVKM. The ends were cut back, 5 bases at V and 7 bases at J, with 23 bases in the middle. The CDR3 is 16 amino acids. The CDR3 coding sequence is TGTGCCAGCAGTCGTACTCACACTTCCATCGTCGGTGAAGCTTTCTTT. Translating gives CASSRTHTSIVGEAFF.

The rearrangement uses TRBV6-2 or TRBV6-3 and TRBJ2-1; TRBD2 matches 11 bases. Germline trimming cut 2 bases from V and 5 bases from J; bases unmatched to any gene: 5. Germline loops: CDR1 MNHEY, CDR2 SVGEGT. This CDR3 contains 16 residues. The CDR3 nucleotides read TGTGCCAGCAGTTACCCGACTAGCGGGATGGACAATGAGCAGTTCTTC. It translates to CASSYPTSGMDNEQFF.

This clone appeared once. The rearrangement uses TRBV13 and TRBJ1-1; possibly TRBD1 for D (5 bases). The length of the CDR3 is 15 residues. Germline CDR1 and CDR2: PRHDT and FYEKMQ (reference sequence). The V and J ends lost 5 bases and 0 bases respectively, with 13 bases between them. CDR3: CASSASGLMNTEAFF. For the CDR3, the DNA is TGTGCCAGCAGCGCATCAGGGTTAATGAACACTGAAGCTTTCTTT. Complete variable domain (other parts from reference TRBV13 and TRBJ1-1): AAGVIQSPRHLIKEKRETATLKCYPIPRHDTVYWYQQGPGQDPQFLISFYEKMQSDKGSIPDRFSAQQFSDYHSELNMSSLELGDSALYFCASSASGLMNTEAFFGQGTRLTVV.

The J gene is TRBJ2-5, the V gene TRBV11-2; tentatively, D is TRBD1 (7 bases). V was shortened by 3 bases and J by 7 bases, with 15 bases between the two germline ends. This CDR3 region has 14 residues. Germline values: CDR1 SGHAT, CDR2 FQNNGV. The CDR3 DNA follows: TGTGCCAGCAGCTTCGGAGGGGGCGAGGTGACCCAGTACTTC. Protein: CASSFGGGEVTQYF.

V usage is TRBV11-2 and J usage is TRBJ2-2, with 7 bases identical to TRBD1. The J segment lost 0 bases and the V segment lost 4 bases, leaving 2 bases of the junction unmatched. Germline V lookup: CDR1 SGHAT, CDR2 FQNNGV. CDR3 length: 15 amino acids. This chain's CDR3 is CASSSGTANTGELFF. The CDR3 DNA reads TGTGCCAGCAGCTCCGGGACAGCGAACACCGGGGAGCTGTTTTTT.

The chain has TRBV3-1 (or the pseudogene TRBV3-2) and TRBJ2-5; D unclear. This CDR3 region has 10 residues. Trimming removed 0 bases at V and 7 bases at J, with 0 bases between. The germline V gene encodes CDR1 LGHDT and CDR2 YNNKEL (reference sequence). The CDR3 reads CASSQETQYF. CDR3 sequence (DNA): TGTGCCAGCAGCCAAGAGACCCAGTACTTC.

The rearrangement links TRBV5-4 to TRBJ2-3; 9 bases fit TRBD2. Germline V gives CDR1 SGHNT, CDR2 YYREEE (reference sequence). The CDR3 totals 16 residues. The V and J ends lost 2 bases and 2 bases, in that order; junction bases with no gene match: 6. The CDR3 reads CASSFKAGGPTDTQYF. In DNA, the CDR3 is TGTGCCAGCAGCTTTAAAGCGGGGGGCCCCACAGATACGCAGTATTTT.

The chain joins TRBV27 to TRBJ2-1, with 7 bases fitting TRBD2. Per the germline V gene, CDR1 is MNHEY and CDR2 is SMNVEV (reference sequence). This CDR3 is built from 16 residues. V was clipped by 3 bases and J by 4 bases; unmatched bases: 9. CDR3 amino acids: CASSFGGWGGYNEQFF. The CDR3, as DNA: TGTGCCAGCAGTTTTGGAGGTTGGGGGGGATACAATGAGCAGTTCTTC.

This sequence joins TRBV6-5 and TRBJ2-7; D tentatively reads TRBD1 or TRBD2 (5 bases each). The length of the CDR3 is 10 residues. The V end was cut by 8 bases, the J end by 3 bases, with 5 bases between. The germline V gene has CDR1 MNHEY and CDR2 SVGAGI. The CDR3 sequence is CASGGYEQYF. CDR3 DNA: TGTGCCAGCGGGGGCTACGAGCAGTACTTC.

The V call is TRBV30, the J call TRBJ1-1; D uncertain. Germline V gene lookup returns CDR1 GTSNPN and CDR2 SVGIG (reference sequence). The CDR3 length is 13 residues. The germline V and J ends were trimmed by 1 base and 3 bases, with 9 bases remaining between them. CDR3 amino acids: CAWSEAGHTEAFF. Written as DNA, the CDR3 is TGTGCCTGGAGTGAGGCTGGGCACACTGAAGCTTTCTTT.

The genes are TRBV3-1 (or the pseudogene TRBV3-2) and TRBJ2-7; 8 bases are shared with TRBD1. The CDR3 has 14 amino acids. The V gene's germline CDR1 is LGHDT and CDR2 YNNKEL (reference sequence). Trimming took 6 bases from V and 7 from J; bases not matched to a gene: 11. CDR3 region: CASSGEQGAGEQYF. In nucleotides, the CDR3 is TGTGCCAGCAGTGGGGAGCAGGGGGCGGGAGAGCAGTACTTC.

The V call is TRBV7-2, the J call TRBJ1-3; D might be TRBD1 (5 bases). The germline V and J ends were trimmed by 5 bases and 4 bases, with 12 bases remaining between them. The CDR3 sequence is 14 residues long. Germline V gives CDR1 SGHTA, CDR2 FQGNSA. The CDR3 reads CASSLLRAGNTIYF. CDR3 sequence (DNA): TGTGCCAGCAGCCTTCTCAGGGCCGGAAACACCATATATTTT.

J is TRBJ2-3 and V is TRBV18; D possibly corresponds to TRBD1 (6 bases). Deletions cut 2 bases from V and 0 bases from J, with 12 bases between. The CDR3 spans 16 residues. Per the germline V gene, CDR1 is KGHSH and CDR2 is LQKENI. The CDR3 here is CASSPGTTGSTDTQYF. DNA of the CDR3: TGTGCCAGCTCACCAGGAACTACAGGGAGCACAGATACGCAGTATTTT. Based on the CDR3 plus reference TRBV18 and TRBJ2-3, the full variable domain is NAGVMQNPRHLVRRRGQEARLRCSPMKGHSHVYWYRQLPEEGLKFMVYLQKENIIDESGMPKERFSAEFPKEGPSILRIQQVVRGDSAAYFCASSPGTTGSTDTQYFGPGTRLTVL.

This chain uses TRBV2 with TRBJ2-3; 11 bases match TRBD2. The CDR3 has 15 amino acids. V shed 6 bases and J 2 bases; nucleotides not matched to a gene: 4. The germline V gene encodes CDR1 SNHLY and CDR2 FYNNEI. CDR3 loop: CASRRLAGPTDTQYF. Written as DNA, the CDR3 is TGTGCCAGCAGAAGACTAGCGGGACCCACAGATACGCAGTATTTT.

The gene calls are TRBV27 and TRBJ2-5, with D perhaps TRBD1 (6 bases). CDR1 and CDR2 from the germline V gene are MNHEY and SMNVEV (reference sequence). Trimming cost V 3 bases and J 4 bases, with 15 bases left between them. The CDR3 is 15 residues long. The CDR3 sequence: CASSFSPRGGETQYF. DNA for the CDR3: TGTGCCAGCAGTTTTTCCCCCAGGGGTGGAGAGACCCAGTACTTC.

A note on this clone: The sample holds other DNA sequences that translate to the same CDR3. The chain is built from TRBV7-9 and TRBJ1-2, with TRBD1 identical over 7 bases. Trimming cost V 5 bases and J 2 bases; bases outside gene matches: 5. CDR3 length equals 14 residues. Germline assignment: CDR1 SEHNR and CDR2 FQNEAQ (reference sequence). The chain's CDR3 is CASSLSQGNYGYTF. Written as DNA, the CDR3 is TGTGCCAGCAGCCTCTCACAGGGGAACTATGGCTACACCTTC.